A single sample is the source of the 28 T cell receptor beta chains below, sequenced in a study of shared clonotypes between healthy human individuals. Method: immunoSEQ multiplex PCR; TCRdb's copy keeps in-frame clones and lacks some. The sample yields around 88,000 clones, about 70% seen once. Material for sequencing was memory CD8+ T cells sorted from blood. This sample's subset: CD45RO+ cells pooled with CCR7-negative TemRA cells. Receptors were obtained from a man aged 25 to 40 in good health.

The chain carries TRBV5-6 and TRBJ2-5; D uncertain. Trimming pared 0 bases from V and 4 bases from J, leaving 7 bases between. The germline CDR1 and CDR2 sequences are SGHDT and YYEEEE. The CDR3 covers 13 residues. In nucleotides, the CDR3 is TGTGCCAGCAGCTTGGGAGGTCCAGAGACCCAGTACTTC. Translated, it gives CASSLGGPETQYF.

This chain joins TRBV18 and TRBJ2-7, with D possibly TRBD2 on 6 matching bases. There are 14 residues in the CDR3. Germline V gene lookup returns CDR1 KGHSH and CDR2 LQKENI. V was trimmed by 5 bases and J by 2 bases, leaving 13 bases between them. CDR3 in amino acids: CASSTTGAAYEQYF. CDR3 sequence (DNA): TGTGCCAGCTCAACAACGGGAGCCGCCTACGAGCAGTACTTC.

CDR3 sequence: CASSYRTGAYEQYF. CDR3 nucleotides: TGTGCCAGCAGCTACCGGACAGGGGCCTACGAGCAGTACTTC. This chain connects TRBV7-6 to TRBJ2-7; 9 bases line up with TRBD1. J was trimmed by 2 bases and V by 4 bases; bases with no gene match: 3. CDR1 and CDR2 from the germline V gene are SGHVS and FNYEAQ. The CDR3 has 14 residues.

This clone was observed a few times. The chain combines TRBV15 with TRBJ2-2; no clear D gene. V dropped 5 bases and J dropped 4 bases, with 11 bases sitting between them. The CDR3 length is 14 residues. Germline V lookup: CDR1 LNHNV, CDR2 YYDKDF (reference sequence). DNA of the CDR3: TGTGCCACCAGCGGCGGCTCACCCACCGGGGAGCTGTTTTTT. Translated: CATSGGSPTGELFF.

This clone was observed a few times. The CDR3 DNA sequence: TGTGCCAGCAGCTTAGGGGGCGGGACCCAGTACTTC. It encodes CASSLGGGTQYF. The J gene is TRBJ2-5, the V gene TRBV11-2; TRBD1 might be the D (5 bases). The CDR3 has 12 residues. V shed 1 base and J shed 7 bases, with 7 bases lying between them. CDR1 SGHAT and CDR2 FQNNGV come from the germline V gene.

The chain joins TRBV6-6 to TRBJ1-2; a weak D match, TRBD1 (5 bases). Germline V lookup: CDR1 MNHNY, CDR2 SVGAGI (reference sequence). CDR3 length: 13 amino acids. Trimming removed 6 bases at V and 5 bases at J, with 13 bases between. CDR3 nucleotides: TGTGCCAGCAGCTCCCGACAGATTTATGGCTACACCTTC. This translates into CASSSRQIYGYTF.

This chain links TRBV29-1 with TRBJ2-7; the match to TRBD2 covers 9 bases. V shed 7 bases, J shed 3 bases, and the junction held 16 bases outside the gene matches. CDR1 and CDR2 from the germline V gene are SQVTM and ANQGSEA. The CDR3 runs to 16 residues. The CDR3, as DNA: TGCAGCGGTACCGGGACTAGCCCACGAGGGGGCTACGAGCAGTACTTC. Translation: CSGTGTSPRGGYEQYF.

V usage is TRBV28 and J usage is TRBJ2-1; D gene unclear. This CDR3 has 15 residues. Germline-derived CDR1 and CDR2 are MDHEN and SYDVKM. V was trimmed by 2 bases and J by 4 bases, leaving 12 bases between them. CDR3 DNA: TGTGCCAGCAGTTTAAGGAAGTTACATTACAATGAGCAGTTCTTC. Amino acids: CASSLRKLHYNEQFF.

The sample holds many counts of this clone. The chain has TRBV28 and TRBJ2-1; D ambiguous. The germline gives CDR1 MDHEN, CDR2 SYDVKM. Trimming took off 5 bases at V and 6 bases at J, with 11 bases between the two ends. The CDR3 has 13 amino acids. The CDR3: CASSPGPFNEQFF. The CDR3 nucleotides are TGTGCCAGCAGTCCCGGGCCCTTCAATGAGCAGTTCTTC. The full variable domain, completed using reference TRBV28 and TRBJ2-1, is DVKVTQSSRYLVKRTGEKVFLECVQDMDHENMFWYRQDPGLGLRLIYFSYDVKMKEKGDIPEGYSVSREKKERFSLILESASTNQTSMYLCASSPGPFNEQFFGPGTRLTVL.

This sequence joins TRBV7-8 and TRBJ2-1; 9 bases are shared with TRBD2. The CDR3 extends over 15 amino acids. Germline assignment: CDR1 SGHVS and CDR2 FQNEAQ. J lost 5 bases, V lost 6 bases, and 8 bases had no gene match. In DNA form, the CDR3 reads TGTGCCAGCAGTCTTATAGCGGGGGAACACAATGAGCAGTTCTTC. Translating it yields CASSLIAGEHNEQFF.

This clone was seen a few times. The chain employs TRBV7-2 and TRBJ2-1, with TRBD2 matching 13 bases. The trim removed 5 bases at V and 9 bases at J, leaving 7 bases unmatched. Germline V gene lookup returns CDR1 SGHTA and CDR2 FQGNSA. The CDR3 loop spans 15 amino acids. This CDR3 reads CASSPTTSGRREQFF. In DNA, the CDR3 is TGTGCCAGCAGCCCAACGACTAGCGGGAGGCGTGAGCAGTTCTTC.

This sequence joins TRBV29-1 and TRBJ1-1; D is possibly TRBD1 (6 bases). CDR3 size: 15 residues. Germline V gene data show CDR1 as SQVTM and CDR2 as ANQGSEA. The V end lost 0 bases, the J end lost 2 bases, and 13 bases lay between the germline ends. The CDR3, as DNA: TGCAGCGTTGAAGATCACCAGGACAGAAACACTGAAGCTTTCTTT. Its translation: CSVEDHQDRNTEAFF.

The V and J genes are TRBV27 and TRBJ2-1; TRBD2 aligns across 9 bases. The germline gives CDR1 MNHEY, CDR2 SMNVEV (reference sequence). Trimming at V came to 3 bases and at J to 7 bases, leaving 10 bases not matched to a gene. The CDR3 contains 16 residues. CDR3 in DNA: TGTGCCAGCAGTTTGGTAGCGGGAGATTATATTAATGAGCAGTTCTTC. Translated: CASSLVAGDYINEQFF.

This clone was counted many times. CDR3 DNA: TGTGCCAGCAGTGAGGGGGCGCGGGAGACAGATACGCAGTATTTT. The encoded protein is CASSEGARETDTQYF. The chain uses TRBV6-4 and TRBJ2-3; tentative D call: TRBD2 (7 bases). The germline gives CDR1 MRHNA, CDR2 SNTAGT. Between the trimmed V and J ends, which lost 3 bases and 3 bases, there was a span of 13 bases. This CDR3 has 15 residues.

This clone was counted between two and nine times. In DNA, the CDR3 is TGCGCCAGCAGCCAAGAAAGTTCCCTCCCTCCGACTCGGGAAAAACTGTTTTTT. Translating it yields CASSQESSLPPTREKLFF. The chain links TRBV4-3 to TRBJ1-4, with unresolved D. This CDR3 has 18 residues. CDR1 and CDR2 from the germline V gene are LGHNA and YSLEER. Trimming took 0 bases from V and 8 from J, leaving 22 bases between them.

The genes are TRBV28 and TRBJ1-5; D is perhaps TRBD1 (6 bases). Germline V gene lookup returns CDR1 MDHEN and CDR2 SYDVKM. The CDR3 length is 12 residues. The germline V and J ends were trimmed by 9 bases and 4 bases, with 10 bases remaining between them. CDR3 in amino acids: CASGTGNQPQHF. The DNA of the CDR3 is TGTGCCAGTGGTACAGGGAATCAGCCCCAGCATTTT.

The chain joins TRBV29-1 to TRBJ2-5; weak D call: TRBD1 (6 bases). Germline V gives CDR1 SQVTM, CDR2 ANQGSEA. The CDR3 consists of 13 residues. V lost 4 bases and J lost 2, with 11 bases in between. In DNA, the CDR3 is TGCAGCGTTGGGGGGCTAAATCAAGAGACCCAGTACTTC. Translating it yields CSVGGLNQETQYF.

The rearrangement uses TRBV10-3 and TRBJ2-2; a possible D gene is TRBD2 (6 bases). Per germline, CDR1 ENHRY and CDR2 SYGVKD. V lost 7 bases to trimming and J lost 6 bases, with 9 bases between them. CDR3 length: 12 residues. The CDR3 here is CAITREAGELFF. CDR3 in DNA: TGTGCCATCACCAGGGAGGCCGGGGAGCTGTTTTTT.

The chain employs TRBV29-1 and TRBJ1-1; no clear D gene. Trimming cost V 3 bases and J 6 bases, with 14 bases left between them. The CDR3 contains 13 residues. In germline, CDR1 is SQVTM, CDR2 ANQGSEA. CDR3 DNA sequence: TGCAGCGTTGATACGGGGAGAGGGTCTGAAGCTTTCTTT. Translated, it gives CSVDTGRGSEAFF.

The gene calls are TRBV6-1 and TRBJ2-2; no clear D. Trimming pared 5 bases from V and 4 bases from J, leaving 14 bases between. Per the germline V gene, CDR1 is MNHNS and CDR2 is SASEGT. The CDR3 is 15 amino acids. This CDR3 is CASSSSLDGTGELFF. CDR3 DNA sequence: TGTGCCAGCAGTTCTTCCTTGGATGGCACCGGGGAGCTGTTTTTT.

V and J are TRBV28 and TRBJ2-3; D is perhaps TRBD2 (5 bases). CDR1 is MDHEN, CDR2 SYDVKM, per germline. The germline V and J ends were trimmed by 5 bases and 4 bases, with 13 bases remaining between them. The CDR3 covers 14 residues. The CDR3 nucleotides are TGTGCCAGCAGTACTAGGGCCGGGGCAGATACGCAGTATTTT. This gives the protein CASSTRAGADTQYF.

V gene TRBV29-1 combines with J gene TRBJ2-7; 7 bases are shared with TRBD1. V shed 4 bases and J 0 bases; nucleotides not matched to a gene: 0. This CDR3 is built from 12 residues. Germline V gene lookup returns CDR1 SQVTM and CDR2 ANQGSEA. CDR3 amino acids: CSVGQGSYEQYF. As DNA, the CDR3 is TGCAGCGTTGGACAGGGCTCCTACGAGCAGTACTTC.

The chain uses TRBV19 and TRBJ2-1; tentatively, D is TRBD1 or TRBD2 (5 bases each). CDR3 length: 17 residues. The germline V gene has CDR1 LNHDA and CDR2 SQIVND (reference sequence). Trimming removed 4 bases from V and 0 bases from J, with 16 bases in between. The CDR3 protein is CASSTSRGGSSYNEQFF. DNA of the CDR3: TGTGCCAGTAGTACGTCGAGGGGTGGAAGCTCCTACAATGAGCAGTTCTTC.

This clone came up a few times. The CDR3 loop is CASSMITGNQPQHF. DNA of the CDR3: TGTGCCAGTAGTATGATCACAGGCAATCAGCCCCAGCATTTT. The gene calls are TRBV19 and TRBJ1-5; D not certain. This CDR3 is 14 amino acids long. V was pared by 3 bases and J by 2 bases, with 8 bases between. The V gene's germline CDR1 is LNHDA and CDR2 SQIVND (reference sequence). The full variable domain, with the rest looked up from reference TRBV19 and TRBJ1-5, is DGGITQSPKYLFRKEGQNVTLSCEQNLNHDAMYWYRQDPGQGLRLIYYSQIVNDFQKGDIAEGYSVSREKKESFPLTVTSAQKNPTAFYLCASSMITGNQPQHFGDGTRLSIL.

The rearrangement joins TRBV4-1 to TRBJ2-1; TRBD2 matches at 8 bases. This CDR3 spans 15 amino acids. J gave up 0 bases and V 4 bases, and 2 bases lay outside the gene matches. The V gene's germline CDR1 is MGHRA and CDR2 YSYEKL. The chain's CDR3 is CASSLAGSSYNEQFF. The CDR3 DNA is TGCGCCAGCAGCCTAGCGGGGAGCTCCTACAATGAGCAGTTCTTC.

The chain couples TRBV11-2 to TRBJ2-1; weak D call: TRBD2 (5 bases). Germline V gives CDR1 SGHAT, CDR2 FQNNGV. The CDR3 extends over 14 amino acids. With 6 bases removed from V and 9 bases from J, the gap between germline ends came to 18 bases. The CDR3 protein is CASSRSGNRAEQFF. CDR3 DNA sequence: TGTGCCAGCAGTCGGTCGGGGAACAGAGCTGAGCAGTTCTTC.

V usage is TRBV27 and J usage is TRBJ2-5; 14 bases map to TRBD2. Trimming at V came to 6 bases and at J to 3 bases, leaving 6 bases not matched to a gene. The germline V gene encodes CDR1 MNHEY and CDR2 SMNVEV (reference sequence). This CDR3 region has 16 residues. In nucleotides, the CDR3 is TGTGCCAGCAGGAGGACGGGACTAGCGGGAGAAGAGACCCAGTACTTC. Translation gives CASRRTGLAGEETQYF.

The V gene is TRBV5-1, the J gene TRBJ2-1; D gene uncertain. The length of the CDR3 is 15 residues. Trimming stripped 1 base from V and 1 base from J, with 9 bases between. Germline V gene data show CDR1 as SGHRS and CDR2 as YFSETQ. CDR3 protein: CASSLTSVSYNEQFF. Written as DNA, the CDR3 is TGCGCCAGCAGCTTGACGAGCGTGTCCTACAATGAGCAGTTCTTC.